This T cell receptor beta chain appears in the sequencing data of a study of T cells in Graves' hyperthyroidism and ophthalmopathy. The CDR3 regions of TCR beta were amplified from RNA transcripts. A set of HTBI primers served as the primers for a first-round RT-PCR of the TCR CDR3. One entry per CDR3 protein, called by TCRdb with MiXCR from the multiplex PCR reads. The sample shows 640,000 or so distinct CDR3 sequences, roughly 14% of them seen only once. This clonotype has at least ten counts. The CDR3 has 15 residues. Trimming removed 0 bases at V and 3 bases at J, with 12 bases between. Germline V gene sequence: CDR1 LGHNA, CDR2 YNFKEQ. Patients affected by ophthalmopathy presented a Clinical Activity Score of at least 3, a NOSPECS grade of at least 4, and disease duration below 3 months. The PBMCs were taken from 10 ml of fresh peripheral blood.

Sequencing was performed on blood. The clonotype was recovered from a woman in her thirties or forties with Graves' ophthalmopathy. This chain uses TRBV4-2 with TRBJ2-7; possible D gene TRBD1, 6 bases. The CDR3 DNA sequence: TGTGCCAGCAGCCAAGACAGGGGATGGGACTACGAGCAGTACTTC. Protein: CASSQDRGWDYEQYF.